This T cell receptor (beta chain) came from a study of blood T cells in healthy people across ages. Study results and caveats: Versus aged donors, long-lived donors had higher diversity and more naive CD4+ cells. Older age coincided with a roughly linear decline in TCR beta diversity per million T cells.

Trimming pared 5 bases from V and 1 base from J, leaving 18 bases between. This CDR3 region has 17 residues. The germline V gene has CDR1 SGHVS and CDR2 FQNEAQ. A J-beta primer mix and a sample-barcoded 5' primer were used in a second PCR of about 7 to 12 cycles. TCRdb independently ran MiXCR on the 5' RACE reads; one entry per CDR3 protein. The profile covers 450,000 to 700,000 distinct CDR3 sequences, with 25% to 30% appearing a single time and around 18% taken by the ten largest. Each of the donors had roughly 9.3 milliliters of peripheral blood drawn into EDTA-treated Vacutainer tubes. Total RNA, at least 5.5 micrograms per sample, came from PBMCs. With regard to this clonotype: As yet, its antigen is unknown.

The sequencing sample was made of blood. The genes are TRBV7-8 and TRBJ2-4; no reliable D call. The sequence derives from a woman in her 70s in good health. CDR3 loop: CASSPEGSYVAKNIQYF. The CDR3 DNA reads TGTGCCAGCAGCCCCGAAGGCTCCTACGTGGCCAAAAACATTCAGTACTTC.